This is a list of T cell receptor beta chains from one sample in a study of T cell changes during pregnancy in multiple sclerosis. Sequenced by immunoSEQ multiplex PCR; TCRdb stores in-frame clones only, minus some. The table has around 69,000 clones, around 94% seen once. The material was peripheral blood, obtained in the third trimester of pregnancy. The receptors come from a female donor with multiple sclerosis, enrolled in a pregnancy study. The CDR3 runs from the conserved cysteine through the conserved F or W. Fields, in order: D gene, J gene, clone size, V gene, CDR3 DNA, CDR3 protein. A D gene is named only where the DNA matches it firmly. Clone size is shown for a subset of rows, as once, few, many or a class of expanded clone.

-,TRBJ2-3,-,TRBV18,TGTGCCAGCTCACCCCCATTGGGAGCCGTACGAGGATTAGATACGCAGTATTTT,CASSPPLGAVRGLDTQYF
-,TRBJ1-1,-,TRBV7-2,TGTGCCAGCAGCTTAGAGGAGGGGAACACTGAAGCTTTCTTT,CASSLEEGNTEAFF
-,TRBJ1-5,once,TRBV6-1,TGTGCCAGCAGTGAAGACGAGACAGTCTATAGCAATCAGCCCCAGCATTTT,CASSEDETVYSNQPQHF
TRBD1,TRBJ2-6,-,TRBV28,TGTGCCAGCACCGCAGGGGGAACCTCTGGGGCCAACGTCCTGACTTTC,CASTAGGTSGANVLTF
-,TRBJ1-2,few,TRBV19,TGTGCCAGTAGTATAAGGGAGACAGGACCTTCCCGTGGCTACACCTTC,CASSIRETGPSRGYTF
TRBD2,TRBJ2-3,few,TRBV7-9,TGTGCCAGCAGGACTAGCGGGAGTGGCACAGATACGCAGTATTTT,CASRTSGSGTDTQYF
TRBD1,TRBJ2-6,-,TRBV27,TGTGCCAGCAGTTTAGGGACAGGGAGTAACTCTGGGGCCAACGTCCTGACTTTC,CASSLGTGSNSGANVLTF
-,TRBJ1-2,-,TRBV30,TGTGCCTGGACTTACCCGGTTTCCTATGGCTACACCTTC,CAWTYPVSYGYTF
TRBD1,TRBJ2-1,once,TRBV30,TGTGCCTGGGGGCGGGACAGGGGGAATGAGCAGTTCTTC,CAWGRDRGNEQFF
TRBD2,TRBJ2-3,-,TRBV7-9,TGTGCCAGCAGCTCCCTTGGCGGGAGGGCTAGCACAGATACGCAGTATTTT,CASSSLGGRASTDTQYF
-,TRBJ1-4,-,TRBV29-1,TGCAGCGCCGGTTTTCGGGAAAAACTGTTTTTT,CSAGFREKLFF
-,TRBJ1-5,-,TRBV10-3,TGTGCCATCAGTGAGTCGAAGCCGGGATATAGCAATCAGCCCCAGCATTTT,CAISESKPGYSNQPQHF
TRBD2,TRBJ2-5,-,TRBV5-5,TGTGCCAGCAGCTTGCGGTCAGCGGGACGGGAGACCCAGTACTTC,CASSLRSAGRETQYF
TRBD1,TRBJ2-7,few,TRBV27,TGTGCCAGCAGTTCCAGACAGGGCTACGAGCAGTACTTC,CASSSRQGYEQYF
TRBD2,TRBJ2-7,-,TRBV4-2,TGTGCCAGCAAGGAAACGGGAGGAAGCTCCTACGAGCAGTACTTC,CASKETGGSSYEQYF
TRBD1,TRBJ1-6,-,TRBV2,TGTGCCAGCAGGGACAGGGTACCCTATAATTCACCCCTCCACTTT,CASRDRVPYNSPLHF
-,TRBJ1-3,-,TRBV4-2,TGTGCCAGCAGCCTCAGGATCTGGGAGGGAAACACCATATATTTT,CASSLRIWEGNTIYF
-,TRBJ2-7,-,TRBV2,TGTGCCAGCAGTCCGATAGCGGTAAGCTCCTACGAGCAGTACTTC,CASSPIAVSSYEQYF
-,TRBJ1-1,-,TRBV2,TGTGCCAGCAGGTCACAGGGCAACACTGAAGCTTTCTTT,CASRSQGNTEAFF
-,TRBJ2-3,-,TRBV27,TGTGCCAGCAGTTTTTATCGGGGGGCGAGCACAGATACGCAGTATTTT,CASSFYRGASTDTQYF
TRBD1,TRBJ2-5,-,TRBV18,TGTGCCAGCTCACCGTCGACAGGGTTTGGAGAGACCCAGTACTTC,CASSPSTGFGETQYF
-,TRBJ1-1,-,TRBV27,TGTGCCAGCAGTTCAAATCCGAACACTGAAGCTTTCTTT,CASSSNPNTEAFF
TRBD1,TRBJ1-4,-,TRBV19,TGTGCCAGTAGTTCCGGGACAGGGACAGGTGGGGAAAAACTGTTTTTT,CASSSGTGTGGEKLFF
TRBD1,TRBJ2-1,-,TRBV5-1,TGCGCCAGCAGCCCTCCGAGGACAGGGCTTAACAATGAGCAGTTCTTC,CASSPPRTGLNNEQFF
-,TRBJ2-2,-,TRBV29-1,TGCAGCGTTACACAGAACACCGGGGAGCTGTTTTTT,CSVTQNTGELFF
TRBD2,TRBJ2-1,-,TRBV18,TGTGCCAGCTCACCATGGGCTAGCGGGAGCGATGAGCAGTTCTTC,CASSPWASGSDEQFF
-,TRBJ2-6,-,TRBV5-1,TGCGCCAGCAGCTTGGACCCGGGCTCTGGGGCCAACGTCCTGACTTTC,CASSLDPGSGANVLTF
TRBD1,TRBJ1-3,-,TRBV18,TGTGCCAGCTCACCGACAGGGGGTGGAAACACCATATATTTT,CASSPTGGGNTIYF
-,TRBJ2-7,-,TRBV19,TGTGCCAGTAGTTCCAGGGGTTGGCACGAGCAGTACTTC,CASSSRGWHEQYF
-,TRBJ1-5,-,TRBV6-1,TGTGCCAGCAGTGACCCGACAGGTAATCAGCCCCAGCATTTT,CASSDPTGNQPQHF
TRBD1,TRBJ1-4,-,TRBV6-5,TGTGCCAGCAGTTACTCGGGACAGGCCGATGAAAAACTGTTTTTT,CASSYSGQADEKLFF
TRBD1,TRBJ2-7,-,TRBV11-1,TGTGCCAGCAGCACCAGGGGGACCGAGAACAGGGGGCAGTACTTC,CASSTRGTENRGQYF
-,TRBJ2-7,once,TRBV13,TGTGCCAGCAGCCAAGGTGGGGGCAGGTCTTACGAGCAGTACTTC,CASSQGGGRSYEQYF
-,TRBJ2-1,-,TRBV13,TGTGCCAGCAGCTTAGTACGGGAACCTTTTTCGGAGCAGTTCTTC,CASSLVREPFSEQFF
TRBD1,TRBJ1-2,-,TRBV5-1,TGCGCCAGCAGTTTACTGCCGGGACAGGGGGCTCGCTACACCTTC,CASSLLPGQGARYTF
-,TRBJ2-3,-,TRBV14,TGTGCCAGCCGGCGAGAGGAGAAGTATTTT,CASRREEKYF
TRBD2,TRBJ2-2,-,TRBV6-1,TGTGCCAGCAGTGTGACTAGCGGAGGGAACACCGGGGAGCTGTTTTTT,CASSVTSGGNTGELFF
TRBD2,TRBJ2-3,-,TRBV11-1,TGTGCCAGCAGTCTCGGCGCACTAGCGGGAGATACAGATACGCAGTATTTT,CASSLGALAGDTDTQYF
TRBD1,TRBJ1-2,-,TRBV19,TGTGCCAGTAGAAAAAAAAGACGGGACAGACAGGGCGTAGGCTACACCTTC,CASRKKRRDRQGVGYTF
-,TRBJ2-3,-,TRBV5-4,TGTGCCAGCAGCTTGGCCGGGACAATCACAGATACGCAGTATTTT,CASSLAGTITDTQYF
TRBD1,TRBJ1-3,-,TRBV11-2,TGTGCCAGCAGCTTAACAGGGGGCCCTGGAAACACCATATATTTT,CASSLTGGPGNTIYF
-,TRBJ2-7,-,TRBV4-1,TGCGCCAGCAGCCGGGACTCACTCTACGAGCAGTACTTC,CASSRDSLYEQYF
TRBD1,TRBJ2-7,-,TRBV28,TGTGCCAGCAGGGGGACAGTGAGCTCCTACGAGCAGTACTTC,CASRGTVSSYEQYF
TRBD1,TRBJ1-1,-,TRBV6-6,TGTGCCAGCAGTTACGCACCGGCCGACAGGGTTACTGAAGCTTTCTTT,CASSYAPADRVTEAFF
-,TRBJ1-2,-,TRBV5-1,TGCGCCAGCAGCCCCCAACAGGGTTCGGGCTATGGCTACACCTTC,CASSPQQGSGYGYTF